This TCR beta chain came from a study of blood T cell repertoires in COVID-19. Generated by immunoSEQ multiplex PCR, the TCRdb table keeps only in-frame clones and is missing some. The data show tens of thousands of clones, about 79% seen once. V trimming: 7 bases; J trimming: 7 bases; junction bases outside the gene matches: 7. The CDR3 runs to 14 residues. Germline CDR1 SNHLY, CDR2 FYNNEI. Sample: peripheral blood. This receptor was taken from a man at least 80 years old with COVID-19, enrolled during active disease. The chain uses TRBV2 and TRBJ1-4, with 9 positions matching TRBD1. As DNA, the CDR3 is TGTGCCAGCAAGAGGACAGGGGCCACTGAAAAACTGTTTTTT. It codes for CASKRTGATEKLFF.